The T cell receptor (beta chain) under discussion was sequenced for a study of patients and donors after allogeneic stem cell transplantation. TCRdb recomputed calls from the RT-PCR reads with MiXCR, one row per CDR3 protein. The top ten hold over 25% of the sample, which has about 1,300 distinct CDR3 sequences, roughly 5.1% seen once. Germline CDR1 reads SGHKS; CDR2 reads YYEKEE (reference sequence). V lost 1 base to trimming and J lost 8 bases, with 19 bases between them. CDR3 length equals 16 residues. The receptor's source is a human donor who was either an allogeneic HSCT recipient or a stem cell or donor lymphocyte infusion donor (not recorded which). It is not recorded whose cells these are; they may come from a transplant donor. The rearrangement joins TRBV5-5 to TRBJ2-1; tentative D call: TRBD2 (5 bases). Material: blood, either unsorted or a sorted T cell fraction (not recorded which). CDR3 in DNA: TGTGCCAGCAGCTTGCACTCCGGGTGGGAGCGTGATGAGCAGTTCTTC. The encoded protein is CASSLHSGWERDEQFF.